Listed below are T cell receptor beta chains from one sample, sequenced in a study of identical twins. TCRdb used MiXCR to reprocess the 5' RACE reads, holding one entry per CDR3 protein. This table holds 470,000 or so distinct CDR3 sequences, less than 25% found once. These records were also assigned to another study, of T cells expressing NK-cell markers.

Sequencing was performed on CD4+ T cells sorted from blood. Receptors originate from a young woman in good health. Both conserved end residues are part of each CDR3. The D gene is left open where the match is weak. Rows give clone size only sometimes, using once, few, many, or a class for an expanded clone.

TRBJ2-3,16,many,TRBD2,TRBV6-5,TGTGCCAGCAGTTACGGAGCGGGAGTTATCCCAGATACGCAGTATTTT,CASSYGAGVIPDTQYF
TRBJ1-5,17,-,-,TRBV6-5,TGTGCCAGCAGTTACTCGGGCCGAGGTTATAGCAATCAGCCCCAGCATTTT,CASSYSGRGYSNQPQHF
TRBJ1-1,13,-,-,TRBV12-3/TRBV12-4,TGTGCCAGCAGTTGGGGAGAGAACACTGAAGCTTTCTTT,CASSWGENTEAFF
TRBJ2-3,13,few,-,TRBV12-3/TRBV12-4,TGTGCCAGCACCTCGGAATGGAAGGATACGCAGTATTTT,CASTSEWKDTQYF
TRBJ2-3,12,-,-,TRBV20-1,TGCAGTGCTGGACCCCTAGCAGGCACGCAGTATTTT,CSAGPLAGTQYF
TRBJ1-1,12,many,-,TRBV6-2/TRBV6-3,TGTGCCAGCAGTTACAGGCAGGGGGAAGCTTTCTTT,CASSYRQGEAFF
TRBJ2-1,11,-,-,TRBV7-8,TGTGCCAGCAGCTTAGAGAGGGTCGAGTTCTTC,CASSLERVEFF
TRBJ1-1,15,many,TRBD1,TRBV29-1,TGCAGCGTTGAAAGCGGGGACAGGATCGTCCCTGAAGCTTTCTTT,CSVESGDRIVPEAFF
TRBJ2-7,14,few,TRBD1,TRBV11-3,TGTGCCAGCAGCACCCGGGACAGGCCCTACGAGCAGTACTTC,CASSTRDRPYEQYF
TRBJ2-3,18,-,TRBD2,TRBV4-1,TGCGCCAGCAGCCAAGGGCTAGCGGGGGTATTTAGCACAGATACGCAGTATTTT,CASSQGLAGVFSTDTQYF
TRBJ2-5,17,few,-,TRBV3-1,TGTGCCAGCAGCCAGGAGGGCCCCGGACATCCTACAGAGACCCAGTACTTC,CASSQEGPGHPTETQYF
TRBJ2-1,12,-,TRBD1,TRBV6-2/TRBV6-3,TGTGCCAGCAGCGACAGGGGGCACGAGCAGTTCTTC,CASSDRGHEQFF
TRBJ1-1,16,few,-,TRBV5-6,TGTGCCAGCAGCCACCTGAGGGGCCGTCTTAACACTGAAGCTTTCTTT,CASSHLRGRLNTEAFF
TRBJ2-7,13,-,TRBD1,TRBV7-3,TGTGCCAGCAGCTGGACAGGGCGCCACGAGCAGTACTTC,CASSWTGRHEQYF
TRBJ2-7,14,-,TRBD1,TRBV7-2,TGTGCCAGTACGGGGAGACAGGGCCATAGGGAGCAGTACTTC,CASTGRQGHREQYF
TRBJ1-1,16,-,TRBD1,TRBV12-3/TRBV12-4,TGTGCCAGCAGCCGCCGGACAGGGGCCGTGAACACTGAAGCTTTCTTT,CASSRRTGAVNTEAFF
TRBJ2-1,15,few,-,TRBV2,TGTGCCAGCAGTTACGGACAGCCGTCTACAAATGAGCAGTTCTTC,CASSYGQPSTNEQFF
TRBJ1-1,14,few,TRBD1,TRBV6-1,TGTGCCAGCGGGTCTTCGGGACAGTTGGTACGTGCCTTCTTT,CASGSSGQLVRAFF
TRBJ2-1,14,few,TRBD2,TRBV5-4,TGTGCCAGCAGCTTGAGGACTAGCGGGAGTGAGCAGTTCTTC,CASSLRTSGSEQFF
TRBJ2-1,14,-,-,TRBV7-2,TGTGCCAGCAGCGCGGACGTGGGGGCCTATGAGCAGTTCTTC,CASSADVGAYEQFF
TRBJ1-2,13,-,TRBD1,TRBV27,TGTGCCAGCAGTTTCGGGTCAGGGGGAGGCTACACCTTC,CASSFGSGGGYTF
TRBJ2-7,14,-,-,TRBV20-1,TGCAGTGCTAGAGTTAGGGCGTCTTCTCTCGAGCAGTACTTC,CSARVRASSLEQYF
TRBJ2-7,15,few,TRBD2,TRBV6-5,TGTGCCAGCAGTTACGGCGGGGGGGCCTCCTACGAGCAGTACTTC,CASSYGGGASYEQYF
TRBJ2-2,15,few,-,TRBV5-1,TGCGCCAGCAGCTTGGAAGTTACTAGCAACGGGGAGCTGTTTTTT,CASSLEVTSNGELFF
TRBJ2-7,15,-,TRBD1,TRBV20-1,TGCAGTGCTAGAGCCGCCGGGACAGGCGGCCACGAGCAGTACTTC,CSARAAGTGGHEQYF
TRBJ1-1,14,many,-,TRBV10-2,TGCGCCAGCAGTGAAGTGGGTCTTAACACTGAAGCTTTCTTT,CASSEVGLNTEAFF
TRBJ2-2,15,-,-,TRBV7-2,TGTGCCAGCAGCTTAGCGTGGGGGGCCACCGGGGAGCTGTTTTTT,CASSLAWGATGELFF
TRBJ2-1,18,-,-,TRBV11-2,TGTGCCAGCAGCTTAATGGTGGCTCCCCGGGTCTCCTACAATGAGCAGTTCTTC,CASSLMVAPRVSYNEQFF
TRBJ2-7,14,-,-,TRBV12-3/TRBV12-4,TGTGCCAGCAGTTGGCGGGACGGCATCTACGAGCAGTACTTC,CASSWRDGIYEQYF
TRBJ2-1,17,few,TRBD2,TRBV5-1,TGCGCCAGCAGCTTGTTATATGTGACTAGCGGGAGTAATGAGCAGTTCTTC,CASSLLYVTSGSNEQFF
TRBJ2-7,16,-,TRBD1,TRBV10-3,TGTGCCATCAGTTATCCGGGACAGGTGACCTCCTACGAGCAGTACTTC,CAISYPGQVTSYEQYF
TRBJ2-5,13,-,-,TRBV3-1,TGTGCCAGCAGCCCCTCACCGAATTGGGCCCAGTACTTC,CASSPSPNWAQYF
TRBJ2-5,14,-,-,TRBV5-4,TGTGCCAGCAGCTTCCCACAGAACCAAGAGACCCAGTACTTC,CASSFPQNQETQYF
TRBJ2-7,14,-,-,TRBV7-9,TGTGCCAGCAGCTTAGGGGGTAGGGCCCACGAGCAGTACTTC,CASSLGGRAHEQYF